The 9 T cell receptor beta chains reported below all come from one sample, sequenced in a study of OX40 agonist ivuxolimab in advanced cancers. Generated by immunoSEQ multiplex PCR, the TCRdb table keeps only in-frame clones and is missing some. The sample includes tens of thousands of clones, 92% of them seen just once. The sample consisted of CD4+ or CD8+ T cells sorted from blood, taken in a trial of the OX40 agonist ivuxolimab. The receptor set was obtained from an adult with an advanced solid tumor such as melanoma, head and neck, liver or kidney cancer.

The J gene is TRBJ1-1, the V gene TRBV11-2, with a tentative D call TRBD1 (6 bases). The V and J ends lost 5 bases and 6 bases respectively, with 10 bases between them. Germline V lookup: CDR1 SGHAT, CDR2 FQNNGV. The CDR3 extends over 12 amino acids. This CDR3 is CASSPWGPEAFF. In DNA form, the CDR3 reads TGTGCCAGCAGCCCCTGGGGGCCTGAAGCTTTCTTT. Based on the CDR3 plus reference TRBV11-2 and TRBJ1-1, the full variable domain is EAGVAQSPRYKIIEKRQSVAFWCNPISGHATLYWYQQILGQGPKLLIQFQNNGVVDDSQLPKDRFSAERLKGVDSTLKIQPAKLEDSAVYLCASSPWGPEAFFGQGTRLTVV.

The gene calls are TRBV5-1 and TRBJ2-1; 8 nucleotides line up with TRBD1. The V and J ends lost 3 bases and 3 bases, in that order; junction bases with no gene match: 8. The germline V gene has CDR1 SGHRS and CDR2 YFSETQ. The CDR3 is made up of 16 amino acids. CDR3 in amino acids: CASSWGQVEYYNEQFF. CDR3 nucleotides: TGCGCCAGCAGCTGGGGACAGGTTGAGTACTACAATGAGCAGTTCTTC.

The rearrangement joins TRBV7-8 to TRBJ1-1; D may be TRBD1 (5 bases). Germline lookup yields CDR1 SGHVS and CDR2 FQNEAQ. The V end was cut by 5 bases, the J end by 3 bases, with 10 bases between. The CDR3 sequence is 13 residues long. In DNA form, the CDR3 reads TGTGCCAGCAGCCAACAAGGGGACACTGAAGCTTTCTTT. This gives the protein CASSQQGDTEAFF. The full variable domain, its missing parts supplied by reference TRBV7-8 and TRBJ1-1, is GAGVSQSPRYKVAKRGQDVALRCDPISGHVSLFWYQQALGQGPEFLTYFQNEAQLDKSGLPSDRFFAERPEGSVSTLKIQRTQQEDSAVYLCASSQQGDTEAFFGQGTRLTVV.

The chain combines TRBV7-1 with TRBJ2-6; D perhaps matches TRBD1 (5 bases). TRBV7-1 is placed among ORFs of uncertain function. There are 18 residues in the CDR3. The germline V and J ends were trimmed by 4 bases and 5 bases, with 21 bases remaining between them. The CDR3 DNA reads as TGTGCCAGCAGCTGTCATTTTACGAGGACAAGTCGGGCCAACGTCCTGACTTTC. It yields the protein CASSCHFTRTSRANVLTF.

V gene TRBV10-3 combines with J gene TRBJ2-7; D remains unclear. The CDR3 covers 12 residues. V was cut by 2 bases and J by 5 bases, with 7 bases left in between. The V gene's germline CDR1 is ENHRY and CDR2 SYGVKD. The CDR3 loop is CAISERADEQYF. In DNA form, the CDR3 reads TGTGCCATCAGTGAGAGGGCCGACGAGCAGTACTTC.

The chain is built from TRBV27 and TRBJ2-1; TRBD2 agrees at 8 bases. Germline lookup yields CDR1 MNHEY and CDR2 SMNVEV (reference sequence). This CDR3 contains 15 residues. The ends lost 6 bases at V and 7 bases at J; junction bases unmatched: 11. The CDR3 region has the DNA TGTGCCAGCAGCCCTAGAGCGGGAGCGGTGAATGAGCAGTTCTTC. Translated: CASSPRAGAVNEQFF.

The V call is TRBV7-8, the J call TRBJ2-3; D not certain. The V end lost 2 bases, the J end lost 5 bases, and 11 bases lay between the germline ends. The CDR3 is made up of 14 amino acids. Looked up from germline, CDR1 is SGHVS and CDR2 is FQNEAQ. The CDR3 DNA sequence: TGTGCCAGCAGCTTAAGTTCCCGTGTAGATACGCAGTATTTT. It encodes CASSLSSRVDTQYF.

The chain recombines TRBV5-4 with TRBJ2-1; D is undetermined. V shed 4 bases and J shed 9 bases, with 14 bases lying between them. There are 13 residues in the CDR3. Per germline, CDR1 SGHNT and CDR2 YYREEE (reference sequence). The CDR3 region has the DNA TGTGCCAGCAGCCAAGACACTCACACTGAGCAGTTCTTC. Protein: CASSQDTHTEQFF.

The rearrangement joins TRBV10-3 to TRBJ2-1; 11 bases are shared with TRBD2. The CDR3 has 16 residues. The V and J ends lost 4 bases and 10 bases, in that order; junction bases with no gene match: 12. Germline loops: CDR1 ENHRY, CDR2 SYGVKD. The CDR3 loop is CAISAGGTSGTREQFF. In nucleotides, the CDR3 is TGTGCCATCAGTGCAGGCGGGACTAGCGGAACCAGGGAGCAGTTCTTC.